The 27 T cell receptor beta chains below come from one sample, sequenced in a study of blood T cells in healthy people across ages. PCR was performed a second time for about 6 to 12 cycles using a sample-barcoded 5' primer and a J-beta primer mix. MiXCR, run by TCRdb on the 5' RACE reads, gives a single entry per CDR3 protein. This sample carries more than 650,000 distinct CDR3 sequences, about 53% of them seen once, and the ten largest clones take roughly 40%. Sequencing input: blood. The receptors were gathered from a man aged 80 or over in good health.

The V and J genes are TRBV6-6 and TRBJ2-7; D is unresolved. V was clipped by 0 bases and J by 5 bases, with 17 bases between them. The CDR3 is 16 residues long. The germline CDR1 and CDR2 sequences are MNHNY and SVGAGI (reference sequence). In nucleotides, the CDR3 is TGTGCCAGCAGTTACTCCCCGGACCCCTACCTGGACGAGCAGTACTTC. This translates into CASSYSPDPYLDEQYF.

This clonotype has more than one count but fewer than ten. Here the CDR3 DNA reads TGCAGTGCTAGAATGCGAGCGGGAGTAGATACGCAGTATTTT. Translating gives CSARMRAGVDTQYF. This sequence joins TRBV20-1 and TRBJ2-3, with TRBD2 matching 8 bases. This CDR3 comprises 14 residues. V lost 2 bases, J lost 5 bases, and 6 bases stayed unmatched. Germline V CDR1 and CDR2: DFQATT, SNEGSKA (reference sequence).

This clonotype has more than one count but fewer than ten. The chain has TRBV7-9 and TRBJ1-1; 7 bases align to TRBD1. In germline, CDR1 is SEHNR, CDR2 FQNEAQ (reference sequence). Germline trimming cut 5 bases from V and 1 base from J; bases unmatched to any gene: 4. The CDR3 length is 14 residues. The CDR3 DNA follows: TGTGCCAGCAGCCCTACAGGGGCGAACACTGAAGCTTTCTTT. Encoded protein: CASSPTGANTEAFF.

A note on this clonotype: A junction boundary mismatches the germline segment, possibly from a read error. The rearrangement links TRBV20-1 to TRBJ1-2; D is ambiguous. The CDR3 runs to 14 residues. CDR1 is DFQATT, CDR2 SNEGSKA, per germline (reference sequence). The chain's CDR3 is CSARSPGLPHGCTF. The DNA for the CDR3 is TGCAGTGCTAGGTCCCCAGGACTTCCCCATGGCTGCACCTTC.

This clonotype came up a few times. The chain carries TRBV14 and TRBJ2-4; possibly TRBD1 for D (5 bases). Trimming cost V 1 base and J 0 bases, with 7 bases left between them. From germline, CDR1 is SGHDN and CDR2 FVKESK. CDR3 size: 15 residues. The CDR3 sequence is CASSQAGLAKNIQYF. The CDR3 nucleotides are TGTGCCAGCAGCCAAGCAGGGTTAGCCAAAAACATTCAGTACTTC.

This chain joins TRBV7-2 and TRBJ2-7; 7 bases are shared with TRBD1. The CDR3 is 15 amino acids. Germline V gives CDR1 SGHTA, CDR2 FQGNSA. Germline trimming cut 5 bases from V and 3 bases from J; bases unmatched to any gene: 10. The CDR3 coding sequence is TGTGCCAGCAGCCGGACGACAGGGAGCTTCTACGAGCAGTACTTC. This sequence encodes CASSRTTGSFYEQYF.

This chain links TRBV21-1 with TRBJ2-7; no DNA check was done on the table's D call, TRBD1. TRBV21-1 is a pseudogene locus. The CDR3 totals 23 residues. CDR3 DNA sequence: TGTGCCAGCAGCAAAGTGGGCCAGTCCCAACAAGTGGGGACAGTAGCCCCCTCCTACGAGCAGTACTTC. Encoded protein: CASSKVGQSQQVGTVAPSYEQYF.

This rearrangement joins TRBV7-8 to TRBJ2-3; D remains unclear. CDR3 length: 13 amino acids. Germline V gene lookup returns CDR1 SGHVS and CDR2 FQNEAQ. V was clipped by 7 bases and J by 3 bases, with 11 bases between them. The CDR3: CASTKGVTDTQYF. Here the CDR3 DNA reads TGTGCCAGCACCAAGGGCGTGACAGATACGCAGTATTTT. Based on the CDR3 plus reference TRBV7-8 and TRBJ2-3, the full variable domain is GAGVSQSPRYKVAKRGQDVALRCDPISGHVSLFWYQQALGQGPEFLTYFQNEAQLDKSGLPSDRFFAERPEGSVSTLKIQRTQQEDSAVYLCASTKGVTDTQYFGPGTRLTVL.

CDR3 residues: CASSKGLSGEYNEQFF. The DNA of the CDR3 is TGTGCCAGCAGCAAAGGTCTTAGCGGGGAATACAATGAGCAGTTCTTC. The gene calls are TRBV21-1 and TRBJ2-1; the DNA was not compared with TRBD2, the D call given in the table. TRBV21-1 is tagged as a pseudogene. This CDR3 comprises 16 residues.

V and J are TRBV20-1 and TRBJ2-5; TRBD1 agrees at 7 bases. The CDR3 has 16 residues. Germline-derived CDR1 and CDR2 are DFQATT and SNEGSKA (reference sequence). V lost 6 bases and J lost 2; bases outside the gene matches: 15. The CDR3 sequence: CSASPGSGGQQETQYF. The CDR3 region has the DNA TGCAGTGCAAGCCCCGGGTCAGGGGGTCAGCAAGAGACCCAGTACTTC.

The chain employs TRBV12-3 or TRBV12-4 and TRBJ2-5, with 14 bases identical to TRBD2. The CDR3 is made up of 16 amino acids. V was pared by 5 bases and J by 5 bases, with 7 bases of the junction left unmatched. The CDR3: CASSPGTSGRLETQYF. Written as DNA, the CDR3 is TGTGCCAGCAGTCCGGGGACTAGCGGGAGATTGGAGACCCAGTACTTC.

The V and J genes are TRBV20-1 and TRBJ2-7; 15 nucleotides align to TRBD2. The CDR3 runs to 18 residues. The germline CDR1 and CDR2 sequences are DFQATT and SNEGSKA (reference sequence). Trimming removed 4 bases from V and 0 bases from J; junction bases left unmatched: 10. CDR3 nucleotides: TGCAGTGCTACCCGGCCGGGACTAGCGGGAGGCCTCTCCTACGAGCAGTACTTC. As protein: CSATRPGLAGGLSYEQYF.

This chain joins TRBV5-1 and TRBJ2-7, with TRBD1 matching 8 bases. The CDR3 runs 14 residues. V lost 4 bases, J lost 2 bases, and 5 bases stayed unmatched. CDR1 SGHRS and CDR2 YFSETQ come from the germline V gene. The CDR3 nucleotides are TGCGCCAGCAGCGACGGACAGGGACCCTACGAGCAGTACTTC. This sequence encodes CASSDGQGPYEQYF.

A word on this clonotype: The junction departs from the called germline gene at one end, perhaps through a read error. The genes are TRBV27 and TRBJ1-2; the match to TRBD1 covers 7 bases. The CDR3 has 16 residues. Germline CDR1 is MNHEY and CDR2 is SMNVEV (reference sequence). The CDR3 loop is CASSELQGRPYYSYTF. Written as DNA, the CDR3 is TGTGCCAGCAGTGAGCTACAGGGGAGGCCATACTATAGCTACACCTTC.

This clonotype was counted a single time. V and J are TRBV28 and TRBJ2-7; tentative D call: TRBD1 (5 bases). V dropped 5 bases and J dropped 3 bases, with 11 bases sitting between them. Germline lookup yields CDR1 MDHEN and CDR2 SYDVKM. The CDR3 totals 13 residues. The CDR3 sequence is CASSPGIGYEQYF. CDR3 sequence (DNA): TGTGCCAGCAGTCCAGGGATCGGCTACGAGCAGTACTTC.

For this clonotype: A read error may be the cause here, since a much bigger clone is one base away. CDR3 sequence: CASAGGDYGYTF. CDR3 in DNA: TGCGCCAGTGCCGGGGGGGACTATGGCTACACCTTC. This chain joins TRBV4-1 and TRBJ1-2; a possible D gene is TRBD1 (5 bases). The CDR3 contains 12 residues. CDR1 is MGHRA, CDR2 YSYEKL, per germline. V lost 9 bases and J lost 3, with 11 bases in between.

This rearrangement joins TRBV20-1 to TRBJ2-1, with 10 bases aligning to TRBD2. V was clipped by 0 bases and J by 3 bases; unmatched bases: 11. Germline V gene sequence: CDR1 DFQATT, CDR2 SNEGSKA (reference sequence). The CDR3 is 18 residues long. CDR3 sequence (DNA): TGCAGTGCTAGAGAAGGGCCTAGCGGGAGATTTGGCTACAATGAGCAGTTCTTC. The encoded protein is CSAREGPSGRFGYNEQFF.

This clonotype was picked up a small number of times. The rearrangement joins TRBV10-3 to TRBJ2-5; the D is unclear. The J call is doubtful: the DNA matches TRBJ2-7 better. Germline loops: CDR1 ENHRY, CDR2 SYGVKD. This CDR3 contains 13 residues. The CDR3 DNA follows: TGTGCCATCAGTGAGGGGGTCTGGGACGAGCAGTACTTC. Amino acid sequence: CAISEGVWDEQYF.

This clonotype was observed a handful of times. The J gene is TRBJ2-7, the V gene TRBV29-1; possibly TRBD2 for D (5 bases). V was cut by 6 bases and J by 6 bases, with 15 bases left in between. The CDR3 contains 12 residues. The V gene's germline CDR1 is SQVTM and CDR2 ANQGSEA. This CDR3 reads CSVRRGPGEQYF. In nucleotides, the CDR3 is TGCAGCGTGAGGAGAGGGCCTGGCGAGCAGTACTTC.

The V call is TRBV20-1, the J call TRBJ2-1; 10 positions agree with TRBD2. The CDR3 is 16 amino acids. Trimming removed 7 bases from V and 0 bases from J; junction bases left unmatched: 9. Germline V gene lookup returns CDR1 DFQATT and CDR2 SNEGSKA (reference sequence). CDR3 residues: CSGKRGLAVSYNEQFF. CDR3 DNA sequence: TGCAGTGGGAAGAGAGGACTAGCGGTCTCCTACAATGAGCAGTTCTTC.

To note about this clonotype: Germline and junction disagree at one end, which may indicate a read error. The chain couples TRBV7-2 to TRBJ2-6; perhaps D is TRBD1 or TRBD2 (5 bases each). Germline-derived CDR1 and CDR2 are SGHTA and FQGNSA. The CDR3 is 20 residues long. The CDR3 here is CASSPRDAGHSLAGVNVLTF. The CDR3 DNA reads TGTGCCAGCAGCCCACGGGATGCAGGGCACAGTTTAGCTGGGGTCAACGTCCTGACTTTC.

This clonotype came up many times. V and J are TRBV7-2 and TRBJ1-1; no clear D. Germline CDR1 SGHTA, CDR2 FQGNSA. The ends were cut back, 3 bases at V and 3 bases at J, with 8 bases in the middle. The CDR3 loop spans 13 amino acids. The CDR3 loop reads CASSLQRDTEAFF. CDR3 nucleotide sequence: TGTGCCAGCAGCTTGCAGAGAGACACTGAAGCTTTCTTT. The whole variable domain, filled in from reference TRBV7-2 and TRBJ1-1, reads GAGVSQSPSNKVTEKGKDVELRCDPISGHTALYWYRQSLGQGLEFLIYFQGNSAPDKSGLPSDRFSAERTGGSVSTLTIQRTQQEDSAVYLCASSLQRDTEAFFGQGTRLTVV.

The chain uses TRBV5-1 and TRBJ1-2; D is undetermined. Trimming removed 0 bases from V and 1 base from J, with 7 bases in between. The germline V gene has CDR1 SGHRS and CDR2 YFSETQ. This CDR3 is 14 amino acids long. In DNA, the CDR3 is TGCGCCAGCAGCTTGGGGGAGATTAACTATGGCTACACCTTC. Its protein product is CASSLGEINYGYTF.

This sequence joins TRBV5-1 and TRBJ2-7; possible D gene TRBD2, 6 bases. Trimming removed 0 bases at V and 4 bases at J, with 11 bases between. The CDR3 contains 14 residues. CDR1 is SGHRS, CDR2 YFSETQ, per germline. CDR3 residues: CASSLGGTPYEQYF. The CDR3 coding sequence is TGCGCCAGCAGCTTGGGCGGGACCCCTTACGAGCAGTACTTC.

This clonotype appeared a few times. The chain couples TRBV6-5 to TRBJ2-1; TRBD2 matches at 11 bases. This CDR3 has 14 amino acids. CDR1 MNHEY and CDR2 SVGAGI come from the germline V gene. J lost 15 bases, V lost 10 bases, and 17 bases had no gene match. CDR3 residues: CATYPLAGERGGFF. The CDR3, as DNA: TGTGCCACCTATCCACTAGCGGGGGAGCGCGGAGGGTTCTTC.

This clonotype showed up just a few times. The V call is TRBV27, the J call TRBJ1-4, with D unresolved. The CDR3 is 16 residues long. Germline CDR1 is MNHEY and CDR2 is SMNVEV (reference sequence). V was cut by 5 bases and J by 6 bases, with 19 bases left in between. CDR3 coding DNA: TGTGCCAGCAGTGCTCTCAGGACCGCCCGGGATGAAAAACTGTTTTTT. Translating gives CASSALRTARDEKLFF.

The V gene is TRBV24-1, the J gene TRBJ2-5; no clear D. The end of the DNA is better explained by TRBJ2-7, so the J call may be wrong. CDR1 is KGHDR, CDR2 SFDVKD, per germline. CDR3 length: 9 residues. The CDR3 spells CAKYYEQYF. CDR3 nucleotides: TGTGCCAAATACTACGAGCAGTACTTC.